This passage covers 14 T cell receptor beta chains from one sample sequenced in a study of blood T cell repertoires in COVID-19. Libraries were prepared by immunoSEQ multiplex PCR; TCRdb keeps only in-frame clonotypes and omits some of them. Seen here are fewer than 200,000 clones, approximately 80% observed once, and the top ten hold less than 2%. Source material: peripheral blood. The receptors come from a human donor in a cohort sampled during active COVID-19.

This clone was recorded a few times. V usage is TRBV27 and J usage is TRBJ1-1; possible D gene TRBD1, 5 bases. Trimming left V 4 bases short and J 12 bases short, with 18 bases between. The CDR3 sequence is 13 residues long. Germline V CDR1 and CDR2: MNHEY, SMNVEV (reference sequence). CDR3 protein: CASSSFSGLRTFF. As DNA, the CDR3 is TGTGCCAGCAGTTCCTTCTCAGGGTTAAGAACTTTCTTT.

The CDR3 here is CASSLWGRGEKLFF. The DNA of the CDR3 is TGTGCCAGCAGTTTATGGGGTAGGGGCGAAAAACTGTTTTTT. The gene calls are TRBV28 and TRBJ1-4, with D possibly being TRBD1 (5 bases). V was cut by 0 bases and J by 8 bases, with 10 bases left in between. CDR1 is MDHEN and CDR2 is SYDVKM in the germline V gene. This CDR3 contains 14 residues.

The V call is TRBV19, the J call TRBJ1-5; D gene ambiguous. Looked up from germline, CDR1 is LNHDA and CDR2 is SQIVND (reference sequence). Between the trimmed V and J ends, which lost 3 bases and 4 bases, there was a span of 13 bases. The CDR3 is 15 amino acids. CDR3 sequence: CASSMTGLGNQPQHF. CDR3 sequence (DNA): TGTGCCAGTAGTATGACGGGGTTAGGAAATCAGCCCCAGCATTTT.

The chain joins TRBV9 to TRBJ2-1, with unresolved D. This CDR3 region has 14 residues. Trimming left V 4 bases short and J 0 bases short, with 8 bases between. CDR1 is SGDLS, CDR2 YYNGEE, per germline. Written as DNA, the CDR3 is TGTGCCAGCAGCCCCCCGAGCTCCTACAATGAGCAGTTCTTC. As protein: CASSPPSSYNEQFF. Full variable domain (rest looked up from reference TRBV9 and TRBJ2-1): DSGVTQTPKHLITATGQRVTLRCSPRSGDLSVYWYQQSLDQGLQFLIQYYNGEERAKGNILERFSAQQFPDLHSELNLSSLELGDSALYFCASSPPSSYNEQFFGPGTRLTVL.

This clone was detected only once. The chain employs TRBV10-1 and TRBJ2-3, with 11 nucleotides matching TRBD2. The length of the CDR3 is 14 residues. The V segment lost 2 bases and the J segment 6 bases; nucleotides outside the gene matches: 1. Germline values: CDR1 WNHNN, CDR2 SYGVQD (reference sequence). The CDR3 sequence: CASSEGTSGDTQYF. CDR3 coding DNA: TGCGCCAGCAGTGAGGGGACTAGCGGCGATACGCAGTATTTT.

This clone was seen a single time. The rearrangement joins TRBV7-9 to TRBJ2-3; no definite D call. This CDR3 has 11 residues. CDR1 SEHNR and CDR2 FQNEAQ come from the germline V gene (reference sequence). Trimming left V 6 bases short and J 10 bases short, with 11 bases between. The CDR3 loop is CASRAQYAQYF. The CDR3, as DNA: TGTGCCAGCAGGGCTCAATACGCGCAGTATTTT.

The chain couples TRBV27 to TRBJ1-2; 7 bases align to TRBD1. The germline V gene encodes CDR1 MNHEY and CDR2 SMNVEV (reference sequence). V shed 6 bases and J 1 base; nucleotides not matched to a gene: 5. This CDR3 spans 14 amino acids. CDR3 sequence: CASSYRDSNYGYTF. As DNA, the CDR3 is TGTGCCAGCAGCTATCGGGACAGTAACTATGGCTACACCTTC.

J is TRBJ2-7 and V is TRBV9, with TRBD1 as a possible D gene (6 bases). This CDR3 is 14 amino acids long. Trimming stripped 0 bases from V and 6 bases from J, with 13 bases between. The V gene's germline CDR1 is SGDLS and CDR2 YYNGEE. The CDR3 DNA reads TGTGCCAGCAGCGTAGGGACAGTGAGCGGCGAGCAGTACTTC. Amino acids: CASSVGTVSGEQYF.

As DNA, the CDR3 is TGTGCCAGCAGCACTACAGGGTACGATGAGCAGTTCTTC. The encoded protein is CASSTTGYDEQFF. The V gene is TRBV7-2, the J gene TRBJ2-1, with D perhaps matching TRBD1 (6 bases). V lost 5 bases and J lost 8, with 13 bases in between. Germline CDR1 SGHTA, CDR2 FQGNSA. This CDR3 is 13 amino acids long.

V and J are TRBV23-1 and TRBJ2-7; 8 bases line up with TRBD1. TRBV23-1 is recorded as an ORF, its role being uncertain. The CDR3 is 15 amino acids. The V gene end was trimmed by 8 bases and the J gene end by 3 bases; junction bases not matched to a gene: 12. DNA of the CDR3: TGCGCCAGCGGATCGAGACAGGGGATCAACTACGAGCAGTACTTC. Amino acids: CASGSRQGINYEQYF.

The chain joins TRBV25-1 to TRBJ2-3; D gene uncertain. Germline assignment: CDR1 MGHDK and CDR2 SYGVNS. The CDR3 is 15 residues long. V dropped 4 bases and J dropped 3 bases, with 14 bases sitting between them. CDR3 DNA: TGTGCCAGCAGTGTCACTGGCGGTACTACAGATACGCAGTATTTT. It encodes CASSVTGGTTDTQYF.

V gene TRBV7-2 combines with J gene TRBJ1-2; possible D gene TRBD1, 5 bases. The V end lost 3 bases, the J end lost 4 bases, and 6 bases lay between the germline ends. The CDR3 has 12 residues. Germline CDR1 is SGHTA and CDR2 is FQGNSA. CDR3: CASSFQGYGYTF. The CDR3 nucleotides read TGTGCCAGCAGCTTCCAGGGCTATGGCTACACCTTC.

V gene TRBV5-1 combines with J gene TRBJ2-7; possible D gene TRBD1, 7 bases. The V gene lost 0 bases and the J gene lost 3 bases, with 10 bases spanning the gap. This CDR3 contains 14 residues. Germline V CDR1 and CDR2: SGHRS, YFSETQ. CDR3 nucleotides: TGCGCCAGCAGCTTGGACAGGGGAGGCTACGAGCAGTACTTC. It translates to CASSLDRGGYEQYF.

This clone has just one count. V usage is TRBV7-2 and J usage is TRBJ2-7; 9 bases align to TRBD1. CDR1 and CDR2 (germline): SGHTA, FQGNSA. V lost 5 bases and J lost 3; bases outside the gene matches: 8. CDR3 length: 15 residues. DNA for the CDR3: TGTGCCAGCAGCCCCCCTTGGGGACAGGGCTACGAGCAGTACTTC. Translating it yields CASSPPWGQGYEQYF. The whole variable domain, remainder taken from reference TRBV7-2 and TRBJ2-7, is GAGVSQSPSNKVTEKGKDVELRCDPISGHTALYWYRQSLGQGLEFLIYFQGNSAPDKSGLPSDRFSAERTGGSVSTLTIQRTQQEDSAVYLCASSPPWGQGYEQYFGPGTRLTVT.